This T cell receptor beta chain is from a study of vaccination and CD4 T cells after COVID-19. Treatment of the sample: roughly 10-day PBMC culture with coronavirus spike peptide pools or control peptides (ViraFEST assay). This clonotype rates as medium-sized. No antigen is known for it. The Oncomine TCR Beta short-read assay was applied to DNA of cultured CD4+ T cells. TCRdb passed the PCR reads through MiXCR, listing each CDR3 protein once. The sample lists 11,000 or so distinct CDR3 sequences; 44% were seen once. Trimming at V came to 3 bases and at J to 9 bases, leaving 9 bases not matched to a gene. CDR3 size: 15 residues. Germline lookup yields CDR1 SGHRS and CDR2 YFSETQ.

This clonotype was obtained from a human donor who had recovered from COVID-19. The sample taken for sequencing was CD4+ T cells from blood, cultured in vitro. The J gene is TRBJ1-6, the V gene TRBV5-1; 7 bases align to TRBD1. The DNA of the CDR3 is TGCGCCAGCAGCTCCGGACAGGCTCAAATTTCACCCCTCCACTTT. It codes for CASSSGQAQISPLHF.